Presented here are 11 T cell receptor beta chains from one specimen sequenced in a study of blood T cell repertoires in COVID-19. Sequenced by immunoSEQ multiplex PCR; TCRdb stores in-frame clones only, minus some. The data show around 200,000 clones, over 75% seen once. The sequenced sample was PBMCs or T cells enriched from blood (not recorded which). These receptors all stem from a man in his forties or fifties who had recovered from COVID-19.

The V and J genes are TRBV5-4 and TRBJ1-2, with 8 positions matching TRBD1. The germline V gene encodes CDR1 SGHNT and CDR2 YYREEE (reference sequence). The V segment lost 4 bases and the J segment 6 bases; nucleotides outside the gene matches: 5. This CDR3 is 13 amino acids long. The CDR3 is CASSRSGGDGYTF. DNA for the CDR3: TGTGCCAGCAGCCGCTCAGGGGGCGATGGCTACACCTTC.

CDR3 sequence reads: CASGYDRGTYQPQHF. In DNA form, the CDR3 reads TGTGCTAGTGGCTACGACAGGGGGACTTATCAGCCCCAGCATTTT. J is TRBJ1-5 and V is TRBV12-5; 9 bases match TRBD1. V shed 6 bases, J shed 5 bases, and the junction held 8 bases outside the gene matches. This CDR3 has 15 residues. In germline, CDR1 is LGHNT, CDR2 FRNRAP.

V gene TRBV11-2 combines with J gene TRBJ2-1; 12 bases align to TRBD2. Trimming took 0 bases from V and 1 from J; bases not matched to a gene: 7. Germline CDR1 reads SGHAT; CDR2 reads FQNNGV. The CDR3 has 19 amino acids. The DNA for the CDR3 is TGTGCCAGCAGCTTAGATCGGGGACTAGCGGGTAATTCCTACAATGAGCAGTTCTTC. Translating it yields CASSLDRGLAGNSYNEQFF.

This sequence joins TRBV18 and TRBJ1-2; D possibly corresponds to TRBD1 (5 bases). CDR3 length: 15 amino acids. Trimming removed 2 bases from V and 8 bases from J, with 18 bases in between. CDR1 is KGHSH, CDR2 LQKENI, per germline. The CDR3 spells CASSPDSKGVKGYTF. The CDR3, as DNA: TGTGCCAGCTCACCAGACAGCAAAGGGGTGAAGGGCTACACCTTC.

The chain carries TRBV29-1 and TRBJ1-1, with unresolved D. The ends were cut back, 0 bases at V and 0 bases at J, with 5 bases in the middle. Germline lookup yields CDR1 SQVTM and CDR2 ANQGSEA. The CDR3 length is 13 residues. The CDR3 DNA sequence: TGCAGCGTTGAAGACAAAATGAACACTGAAGCTTTCTTT. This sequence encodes CSVEDKMNTEAFF.

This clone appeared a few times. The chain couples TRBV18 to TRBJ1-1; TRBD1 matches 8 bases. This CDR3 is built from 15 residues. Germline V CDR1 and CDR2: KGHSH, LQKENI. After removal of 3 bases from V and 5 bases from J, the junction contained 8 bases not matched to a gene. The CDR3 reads CASSPPGGGWTEAFF. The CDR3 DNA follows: TGTGCCAGCTCACCTCCAGGGGGCGGTTGGACTGAAGCTTTCTTT.

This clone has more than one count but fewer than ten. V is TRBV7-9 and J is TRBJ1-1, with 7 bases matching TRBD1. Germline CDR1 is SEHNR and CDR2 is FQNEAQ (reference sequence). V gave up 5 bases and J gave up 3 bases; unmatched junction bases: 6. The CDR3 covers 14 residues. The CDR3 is CASSPGQSHTEAFF. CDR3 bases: TGTGCCAGCAGCCCGGGACAGTCCCACACTGAAGCTTTCTTT.

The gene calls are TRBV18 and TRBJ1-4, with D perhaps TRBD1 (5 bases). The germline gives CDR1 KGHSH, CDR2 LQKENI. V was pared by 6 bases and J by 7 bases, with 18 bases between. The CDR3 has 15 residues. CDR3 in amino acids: CASSPYGGGGEKLFF. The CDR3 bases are TGTGCCAGCTCCCCTTATGGGGGGGGTGGTGAAAAACTGTTTTTT.

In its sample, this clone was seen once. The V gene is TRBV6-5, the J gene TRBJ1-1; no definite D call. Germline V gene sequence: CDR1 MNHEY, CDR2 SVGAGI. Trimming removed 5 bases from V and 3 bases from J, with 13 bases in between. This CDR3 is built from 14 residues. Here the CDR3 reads CASSPPRGHTEAFF. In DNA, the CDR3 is TGTGCCAGCAGTCCCCCTAGAGGGCACACTGAAGCTTTCTTT.

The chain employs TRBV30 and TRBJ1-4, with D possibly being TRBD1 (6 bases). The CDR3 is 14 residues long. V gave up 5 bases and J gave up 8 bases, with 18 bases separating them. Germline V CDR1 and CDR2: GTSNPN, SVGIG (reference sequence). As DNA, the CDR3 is TGTGCCTGGGCCGGCGGGGGGCTGGGGGAAAAACTGTTTTTT. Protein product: CAWAGGGLGEKLFF.

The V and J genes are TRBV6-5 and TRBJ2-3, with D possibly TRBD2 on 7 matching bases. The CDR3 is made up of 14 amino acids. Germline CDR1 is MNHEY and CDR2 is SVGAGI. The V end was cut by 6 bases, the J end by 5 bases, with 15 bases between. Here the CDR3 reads CASRGGLGVDTQYF. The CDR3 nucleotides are TGTGCCAGCAGGGGGGGGCTGGGCGTAGATACGCAGTATTTT.